The 15 T cell receptor beta chains below come from one sample, sequenced in a study of T cells in Graves' hyperthyroidism and ophthalmopathy. Amplified TCR beta CDR3 regions came from RNA transcripts. Carried out on the TCR CDR3, a first-round RT-PCR used the HTBI primer set. TCRdb passed the multiplex PCR reads through MiXCR, listing each CDR3 protein once. The table records a few hundred thousand distinct CDR3 sequences, 15% of them present only once. Input material: blood. The receptors shown here come from a woman aged 50 to 60 with Graves' hyperthyroidism that later progressed to Graves' ophthalmopathy.

This chain links TRBV28 with TRBJ1-1; possible D gene TRBD1, 6 bases. With 7 bases removed from V and 1 base from J, the gap between germline ends came to 16 bases. This CDR3 is built from 15 residues. Germline-derived CDR1 and CDR2 are MDHEN and SYDVKM. CDR3 sequence (DNA): TGTGCCAGCACGGTCCCAGGGGCTAAGAACACTGAAGCTTTCTTT. Translated, it gives CASTVPGAKNTEAFF.

This clonotype has more than one count but fewer than ten. The V call is TRBV7-9, the J call TRBJ1-2, with D tentatively TRBD1 (5 bases). Germline loops: CDR1 SEHNR, CDR2 FQNEAQ (reference sequence). The CDR3 contains 13 residues. V was trimmed by 5 bases and J by 7 bases, leaving 14 bases between them. The CDR3 here is CASSASTVSGYTF. The CDR3 DNA reads as TGTGCCAGCAGCGCATCGACAGTTTCTGGCTACACCTTC.

This clonotype was picked up many times. The chain employs TRBV28 and TRBJ1-4; TRBD1 aligns across 7 bases. Germline V gene lookup returns CDR1 MDHEN and CDR2 SYDVKM. V was clipped by 6 bases and J by 5 bases; unmatched bases: 6. CDR3 length equals 14 residues. The CDR3 spells CASSTVDRNEKLFF. Here the CDR3 DNA reads TGTGCCAGCAGCACCGTGGACAGGAATGAAAAACTGTTTTTT.

This clonotype was seen ten or more times. The chain links TRBV18 to TRBJ2-7; D uncertain. Germline assignment: CDR1 KGHSH and CDR2 LQKENI. Trimming left V 2 bases short and J 6 bases short, with 11 bases between. The CDR3 totals 13 residues. This CDR3 reads CASSPRASVEQYF. As DNA, the CDR3 is TGTGCCAGCTCACCAAGGGCATCCGTCGAGCAGTACTTC. Filled out from reference TRBV18 and TRBJ2-7, the complete variable domain reads NAGVMQNPRHLVRRRGQEARLRCSPMKGHSHVYWYRQLPEEGLKFMVYLQKENIIDESGMPKERFSAEFPKEGPSILRIQQVVRGDSAAYFCASSPRASVEQYFGPGTRLTVT.

This clonotype was found many times. The V gene is TRBV12-3 or TRBV12-4, the J gene TRBJ2-3; D is unclear. V dropped 6 bases and J dropped 4 bases, with 8 bases sitting between them. The CDR3 runs to 12 residues. DNA of the CDR3: TGTGCCAGCAGAGGGCTATCAGATACGCAGTATTTT. It is translated as CASRGLSDTQYF.

This clonotype was recorded many times. The rearrangement uses TRBV12-3 or TRBV12-4 and TRBJ2-2; D tentatively reads TRBD1 or TRBD2 (5 bases each). The length of the CDR3 is 16 residues. The ends were cut back, 6 bases at V and 3 bases at J, with 17 bases in the middle. The CDR3 reads CASRPPPGRHTGELFF. CDR3 nucleotide sequence: TGTGCCAGCAGGCCGCCGCCGGGACGGCACACCGGGGAGCTGTTTTTT.

This clonotype was seen ten or more times. The V and J genes are TRBV9 and TRBJ1-1; D is uncertain. V lost 0 bases to trimming and J lost 4 bases, with 7 bases between them. CDR1 and CDR2 from the germline V gene are SGDLS and YYNGEE. The CDR3 has 13 residues. As DNA, the CDR3 is TGTGCCAGCAGCGTAGGGGTGTTCACTGAAGCTTTCTTT. It yields the protein CASSVGVFTEAFF.

At least ten counts were recorded for this clonotype. CDR3 in amino acids: CASSTTSGRAANEQFF. The CDR3 DNA sequence: TGTGCCAGCAGCACCACTAGCGGGCGGGCGGCCAATGAGCAGTTCTTC. The chain links TRBV2 to TRBJ2-1, with TRBD2 identical over 9 bases. This CDR3 is built from 16 residues. Germline loops: CDR1 SNHLY, CDR2 FYNNEI. Unmatched junction bases numbered 12, after V lost 6 bases and J lost 6 bases.

At least ten counts were recorded for this clonotype. The chain is built from TRBV2 and TRBJ2-5; 7 bases are a match to TRBD2. Looked up from germline, CDR1 is SNHLY and CDR2 is FYNNEI. The V gene end was trimmed by 5 bases and the J gene end by 1 base; junction bases not matched to a gene: 1. The CDR3 has 13 residues. The CDR3 DNA reads TGTGCCAGCAGTAGCGGGACCCAAGAGACCCAGTACTTC. This gives the protein CASSSGTQETQYF.

This clonotype was seen repeatedly, ten times or more. The V and J genes are TRBV2 and TRBJ2-3; possibly TRBD2 for D (6 bases). Germline V gene sequence: CDR1 SNHLY, CDR2 FYNNEI. This CDR3 is built from 15 residues. The V and J ends lost 7 bases and 2 bases respectively, with 16 bases between them. CDR3 protein: CASKRTTRTTDTQYF. Here the CDR3 DNA reads TGTGCCAGCAAGAGGACTACCCGTACCACAGATACGCAGTATTTT.

The table lists this clonotype with a few counts. A much more abundant neighbour one base away suggests this may be a read error. The V gene is TRBV6-2 or TRBV6-3, the J gene TRBJ2-1; 10 positions agree with TRBD2. The germline CDR1 and CDR2 sequences are MNHEY and SVGEGT. The CDR3 totals 17 residues. This chain's CDR3 is CASSYPSGSSSYNEQLF. Written as DNA, the CDR3 is TGTGCCAGCAGTTACCCTAGCGGGAGCAGCTCCTACAATGAGCAGCTCTTC.

The chain joins TRBV5-1 to TRBJ1-4; D is uncertain. The length of the CDR3 is 15 residues. Germline V gene sequence: CDR1 SGHRS, CDR2 YFSETQ. The V gene lost 1 base and the J gene lost 2 bases, with 9 bases spanning the gap. The CDR3 is CASSLSLGTNEKLFF. CDR3 coding DNA: TGCGCCAGCAGCTTGAGCTTGGGGACTAATGAAAAACTGTTTTTT. The full variable domain, completed using reference TRBV5-1 and TRBJ1-4, is KAGVTQTPRYLIKTRGQQVTLSCSPISGHRSVSWYQQTPGQGLQFLFEYFSETQRNKGNFPGRFSGRQFSNSRSEMNVSTLELGDSALYLCASSLSLGTNEKLFFGSGTQLSVL.

This clonotype was seen ten or more times. This rearrangement joins TRBV27 to TRBJ2-5, with 12 bases aligning to TRBD1. The CDR3 runs 16 residues. CDR1 MNHEY and CDR2 SMNVEV come from the germline V gene (reference sequence). With V trimmed by 5 bases and J by 1 base, 5 bases remained unmatched. CDR3 coding DNA: TGTGCCAGCAGTCCGGGACAGGGGGCCGTCCAAGAGACCCAGTACTTC. Residues: CASSPGQGAVQETQYF.

This clonotype showed up many times. V usage is TRBV6-1 and J usage is TRBJ1-5; D is unclear. Germline values: CDR1 MNHNS, CDR2 SASEGT. The V and J ends lost 3 bases and 1 base respectively, with 10 bases between them. This CDR3 comprises 15 residues. CDR3 sequence reads: CASSELGRSNQPQHF. CDR3 bases: TGTGCCAGCAGTGAGTTGGGCCGGAGCAATCAGCCCCAGCATTTT.

The chain couples TRBV5-4 to TRBJ2-2; possibly TRBD2 for D (5 bases). The germline V gene encodes CDR1 SGHNT and CDR2 YYREEE (reference sequence). V gave up 1 base and J gave up 2 bases, with 12 bases separating them. CDR3 length equals 16 residues. The CDR3 DNA sequence: TGTGCCAGCAGCTTGAAAATAGCGTCTAACACCGGGGAGCTGTTTTTT. Its translation is CASSLKIASNTGELFF.